This T cell receptor beta chain was captured by sequencing in a study of blood T cell repertoires in COVID-19 (dated by TCRdb to the early 2020s). Regarding the research as a whole: Collaborator samples came from the United States, Italy and Spain and covered acute and convalescent phases of COVID-19. A de-identified subject ID, COVID-19 status, age in years and sex were almost always included in the sample metadata. The dataset comprised deeply sampled blood TCRbeta repertoires from subjects exposed to, actively infected with, or recovered from COVID-19. The samples were drawn from two sources: the first 160 participants of the ongoing ImmuneRACE study, and 1,254 subjects contributed by 6 global collaborators. The repertoires were released in a freely available public database intended as a resource for research on the immune response to SARS-CoV-2. The prospective study material was composed of cDNA or gDNA derived from T cells, B-cell-depleted T cells, or PBMCs. Where available, HLA class I and class II types were taken from metadata supplied by the sample provider and were not determined by assay-based typing.

V has 5 bases trimmed and J has 5 bases trimmed; junction bases matching no gene number 6. The CDR3 runs 16 residues from the cysteine to the phenylalanine. The entry retains the CDR3 DNA only, 48 bases that are in frame from base 1. In the germline V gene, CDR1 corresponds to SNHLY and CDR2 to FYNNEI. The study at large found these results: Clinical and demographic metadata were provided uncurated, with the amount varying by source and participant.

Participants in the prospective study were enrolled through a virtual design, were aged about 18 to 89 years, and lived in 20 to 30 United States geographic areas. In the prospective study, participants were assigned to cohorts based on the clinical history participants reported in a screening survey and a study questionnaire. Each participant in the prospective study had whole blood, serum and a nasopharyngeal or oropharyngeal swab collected by mobile phlebotomists. Participants in the prospective study had the option to provide additional blood draws and questionnaires over a roughly 2-month period. Prospective study blood samples were shipped either frozen or at room temperature before DNA extraction. This clone has a single count. Its antigen has not been determined. The input lacks base qualities; no much larger clone sits a single base away. TCRbeta CDR3 regions were amplified from genomic DNA by means of the immunoSEQ Assay, a bias-controlled multiplex PCR. As for the original processing: The number of nucleated cells in each sample was estimated from the amplification of reference gene primers within the assay. Sequence reads were collapsed and filtered to measure the absolute abundance of every unique TCRbeta CDR3 rearrangement. Productive Simpson clonality was computed per sample as the square root of Simpson's diversity index over productive rearrangements. The table comes from immuneACCESS by way of TCRdb, which keeps in-frame sequences with V and J called. Part of the clones is missing from these tables; in studies checked, under half for an unresolved V gene and the rest for unknown reasons. V and J calls and clone size are given by that table; D and trimming were obtained from the DNA. The sample has roughly 250,000 clones on record, 87% of them singletons. About 6% of the sample lies in the top ten.

Material: PBMCs or T cells enriched from blood (not recorded which). The chain is encoded by TRBV2 joined to TRBJ2-3; TRBD2 fits 14 bases in the junction. This receptor was taken from a woman in her 30s with acute COVID-19. The DNA is TGTGCCAGCAGTCGGGGACTAGCGGGGGCGGGAGATACGCAGTATTTT. Its coded protein is CASSRGLAGAGDTQYF.